Detailed here is one T cell receptor beta chain. As yet, its antigen is unknown. This table comes from immunoSEQ multiplex PCR, and its TCRdb copy is limited to in-frame clones, with some not included. The sample has tens of thousands of clones; around 93% are singletons. The data originate from a study of OX40 agonist ivuxolimab in advanced cancers. Study results and limitations: Undetermined was the antigen specificity of the expanded peripheral T cells.

The specimen comprised CD4+ or CD8+ T cells sorted from blood, sampled in a trial of the OX40 agonist ivuxolimab. The sequence was obtained from an adult with an advanced solid tumor such as melanoma, head and neck, liver or kidney cancer.

CDR3 amino acids: CASTTVGASNQPQHF. Written as DNA, the CDR3 is TGTGCCAGTACTACGGTCGGGGCTAGCAATCAGCCCCAGCATTTT. This chain joins TRBV19 and TRBJ1-5; possible D gene TRBD1, 5 bases. Per the germline V gene, CDR1 is LNHDA and CDR2 is SQIVND (reference sequence). V was shortened by 7 bases and J by 0 bases, with 13 bases between the two germline ends. The CDR3 contains 15 residues.